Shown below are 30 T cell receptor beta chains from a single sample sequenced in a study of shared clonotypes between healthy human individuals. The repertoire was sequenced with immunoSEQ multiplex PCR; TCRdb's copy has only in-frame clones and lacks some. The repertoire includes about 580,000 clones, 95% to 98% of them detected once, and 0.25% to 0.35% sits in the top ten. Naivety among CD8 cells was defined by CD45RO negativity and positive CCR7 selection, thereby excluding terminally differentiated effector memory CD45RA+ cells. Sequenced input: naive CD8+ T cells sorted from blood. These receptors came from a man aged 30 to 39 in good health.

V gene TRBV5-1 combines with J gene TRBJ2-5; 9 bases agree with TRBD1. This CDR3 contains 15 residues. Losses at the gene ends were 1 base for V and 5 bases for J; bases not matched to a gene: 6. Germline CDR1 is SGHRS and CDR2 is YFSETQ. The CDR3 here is CASSLSQGARETQYF. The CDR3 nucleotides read TGCGCCAGCAGCTTGTCACAGGGGGCTCGGGAGACCCAGTACTTC.

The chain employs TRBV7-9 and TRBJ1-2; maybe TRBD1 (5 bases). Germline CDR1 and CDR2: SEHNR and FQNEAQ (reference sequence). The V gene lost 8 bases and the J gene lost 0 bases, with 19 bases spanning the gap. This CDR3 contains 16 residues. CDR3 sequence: CASPDPGEISNYGYTF. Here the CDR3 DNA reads TGTGCCAGCCCGGATCCGGGGGAAATTTCTAACTATGGCTACACCTTC.

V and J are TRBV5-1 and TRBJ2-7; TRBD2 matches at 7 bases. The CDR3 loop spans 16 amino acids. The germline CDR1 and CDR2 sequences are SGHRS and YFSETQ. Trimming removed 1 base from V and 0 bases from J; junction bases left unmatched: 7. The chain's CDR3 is CASSLSGAGRSYEQYF. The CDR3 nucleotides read TGCGCCAGCAGCTTGAGCGGGGCCGGACGCTCCTACGAGCAGTACTTC. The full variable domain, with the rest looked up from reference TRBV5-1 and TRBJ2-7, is KAGVTQTPRYLIKTRGQQVTLSCSPISGHRSVSWYQQTPGQGLQFLFEYFSETQRNKGNFPGRFSGRQFSNSRSEMNVSTLELGDSALYLCASSLSGAGRSYEQYFGPGTRLTVT.

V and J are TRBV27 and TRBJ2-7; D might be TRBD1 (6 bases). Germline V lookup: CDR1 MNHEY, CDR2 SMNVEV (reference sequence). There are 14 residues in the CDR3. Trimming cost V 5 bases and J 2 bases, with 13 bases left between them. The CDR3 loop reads CASSLQGSTYEQYF. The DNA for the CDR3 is TGTGCCAGCAGTCTACAGGGTTCCACCTACGAGCAGTACTTC.

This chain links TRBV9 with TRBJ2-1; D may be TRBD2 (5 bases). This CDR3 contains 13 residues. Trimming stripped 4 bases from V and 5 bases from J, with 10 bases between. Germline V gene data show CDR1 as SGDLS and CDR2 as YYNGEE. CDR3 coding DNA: TGTGCCAGCAGCTTCGGACTCAACAATGAGCAGTTCTTC. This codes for CASSFGLNNEQFF.

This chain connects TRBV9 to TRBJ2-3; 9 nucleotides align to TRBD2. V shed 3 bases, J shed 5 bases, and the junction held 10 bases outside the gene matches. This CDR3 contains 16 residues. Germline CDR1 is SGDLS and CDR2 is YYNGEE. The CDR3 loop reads CASSGTREGRGDTQYF. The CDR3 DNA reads TGTGCCAGCAGCGGGACGCGGGAGGGTCGGGGAGATACGCAGTATTTT.

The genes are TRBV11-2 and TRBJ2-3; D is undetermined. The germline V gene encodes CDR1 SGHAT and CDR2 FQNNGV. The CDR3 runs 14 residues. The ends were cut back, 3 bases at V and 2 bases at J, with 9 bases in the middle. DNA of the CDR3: TGTGCCAGCAGCTTGTCCGGGCTCACAGATACGCAGTATTTT. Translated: CASSLSGLTDTQYF.

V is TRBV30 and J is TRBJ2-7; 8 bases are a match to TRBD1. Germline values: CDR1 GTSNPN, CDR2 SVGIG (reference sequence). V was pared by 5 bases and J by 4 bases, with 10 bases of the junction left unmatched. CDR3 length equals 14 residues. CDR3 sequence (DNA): TGTGCCTGGGACAGGGGTAATCTCGATTACGAGCAGTACTTC. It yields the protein CAWDRGNLDYEQYF.

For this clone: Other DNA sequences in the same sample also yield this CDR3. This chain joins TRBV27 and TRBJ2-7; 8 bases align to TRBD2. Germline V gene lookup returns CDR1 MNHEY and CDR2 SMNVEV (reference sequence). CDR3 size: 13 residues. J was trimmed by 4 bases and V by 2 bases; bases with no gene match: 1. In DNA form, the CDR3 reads TGTGCCAGCAGTTTAAGCGGGAGTTACGAGCAGTACTTC. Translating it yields CASSLSGSYEQYF.

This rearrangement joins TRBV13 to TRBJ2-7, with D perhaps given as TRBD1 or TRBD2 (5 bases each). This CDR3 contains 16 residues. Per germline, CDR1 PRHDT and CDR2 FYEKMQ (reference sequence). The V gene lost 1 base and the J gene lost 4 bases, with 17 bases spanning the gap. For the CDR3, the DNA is TGTGCCAGCAGCTTAGTCCATCCGGGACCATATTACGAGCAGTACTTC. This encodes CASSLVHPGPYYEQYF.

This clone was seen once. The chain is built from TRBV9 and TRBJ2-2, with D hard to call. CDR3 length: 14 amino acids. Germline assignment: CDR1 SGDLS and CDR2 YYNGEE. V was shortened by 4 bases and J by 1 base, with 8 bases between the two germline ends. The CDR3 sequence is CASSLDGNTGELFF. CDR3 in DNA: TGTGCCAGCAGCCTGGACGGGAACACCGGGGAGCTGTTTTTT.

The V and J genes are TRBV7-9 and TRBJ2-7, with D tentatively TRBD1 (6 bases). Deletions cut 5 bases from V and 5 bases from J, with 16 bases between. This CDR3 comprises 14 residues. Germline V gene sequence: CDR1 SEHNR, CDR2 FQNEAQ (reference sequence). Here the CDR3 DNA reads TGTGCCAGCAGCATCCCAACAGGGAACAACGAGCAGTACTTC. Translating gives CASSIPTGNNEQYF.

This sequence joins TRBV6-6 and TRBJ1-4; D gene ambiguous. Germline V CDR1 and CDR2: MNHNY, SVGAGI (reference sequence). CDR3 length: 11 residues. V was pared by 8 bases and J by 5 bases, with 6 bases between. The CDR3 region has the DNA TGTGCCAGCGCCCAGAATGAAAAACTGTTTTTT. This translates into CASAQNEKLFF.

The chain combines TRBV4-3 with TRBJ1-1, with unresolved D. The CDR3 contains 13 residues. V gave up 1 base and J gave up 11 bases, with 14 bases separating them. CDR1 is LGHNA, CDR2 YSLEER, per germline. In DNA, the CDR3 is TGCGCCAGCAGCCAAGGGGTCGGGTACGACGCTTTCTTT. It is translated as CASSQGVGYDAFF.

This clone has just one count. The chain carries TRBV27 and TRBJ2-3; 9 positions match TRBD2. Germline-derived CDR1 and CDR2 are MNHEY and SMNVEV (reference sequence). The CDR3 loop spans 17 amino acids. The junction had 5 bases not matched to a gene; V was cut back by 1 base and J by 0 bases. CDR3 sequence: CASSLFRLAVSTDTQYF. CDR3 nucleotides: TGTGCCAGCAGTTTATTTCGACTAGCGGTTAGCACAGATACGCAGTATTTT.

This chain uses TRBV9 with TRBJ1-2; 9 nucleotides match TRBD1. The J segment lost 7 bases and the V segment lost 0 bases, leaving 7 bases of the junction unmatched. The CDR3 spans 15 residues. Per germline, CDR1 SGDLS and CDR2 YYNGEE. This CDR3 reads CASSVGVTGGRGYTF. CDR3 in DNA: TGTGCCAGCAGCGTAGGGGTTACAGGGGGCCGTGGCTACACCTTC.

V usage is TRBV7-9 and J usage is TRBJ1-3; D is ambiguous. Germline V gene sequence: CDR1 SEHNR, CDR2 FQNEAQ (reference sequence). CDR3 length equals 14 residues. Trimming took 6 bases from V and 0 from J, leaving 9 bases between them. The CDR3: CASRIHGSGNTIYF. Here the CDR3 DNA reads TGTGCCAGCAGAATACACGGCTCTGGAAACACCATATATTTT.

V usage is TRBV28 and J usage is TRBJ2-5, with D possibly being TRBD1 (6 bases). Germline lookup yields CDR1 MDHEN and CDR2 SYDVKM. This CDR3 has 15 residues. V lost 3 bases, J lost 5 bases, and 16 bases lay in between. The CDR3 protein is CASSLWDKSGETQYF. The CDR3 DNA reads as TGTGCCAGCAGTTTGTGGGACAAGTCTGGGGAGACCCAGTACTTC.

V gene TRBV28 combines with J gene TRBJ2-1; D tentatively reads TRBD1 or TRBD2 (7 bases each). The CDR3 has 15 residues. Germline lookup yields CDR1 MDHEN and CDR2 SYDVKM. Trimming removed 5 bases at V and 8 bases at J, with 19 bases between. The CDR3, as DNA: TGTGCCAGCAGTCTTACAGGGAGGGGGCTCGATGAGCAGTTCTTC. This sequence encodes CASSLTGRGLDEQFF.

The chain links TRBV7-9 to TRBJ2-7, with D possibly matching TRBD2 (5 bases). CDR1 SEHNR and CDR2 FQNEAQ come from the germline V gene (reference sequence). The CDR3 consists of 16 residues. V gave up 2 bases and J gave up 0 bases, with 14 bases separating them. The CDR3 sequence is CASSLWTGGSSYEQYF. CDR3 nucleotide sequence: TGTGCCAGCAGCTTATGGACCGGAGGTTCCTCCTACGAGCAGTACTTC.

The CDR3 sequence is CASRDLSGSGSYEQYF. The CDR3 nucleotides are TGTGCCAGCAGGGACCTTAGCGGGAGTGGATCCTACGAGCAGTACTTC. The chain employs TRBV28 and TRBJ2-7; 9 positions agree with TRBD2. CDR1 and CDR2 from the germline V gene are MDHEN and SYDVKM. The CDR3 length is 16 residues. V gave up 6 bases and J gave up 1 base; unmatched junction bases: 10.

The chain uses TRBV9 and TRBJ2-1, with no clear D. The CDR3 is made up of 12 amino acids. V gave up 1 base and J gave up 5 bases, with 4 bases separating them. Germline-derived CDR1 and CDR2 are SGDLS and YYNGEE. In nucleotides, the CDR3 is TGTGCCAGCAGCGTATGGGACAATGAGCAGTTCTTC. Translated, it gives CASSVWDNEQFF. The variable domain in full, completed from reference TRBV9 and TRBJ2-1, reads DSGVTQTPKHLITATGQRVTLRCSPRSGDLSVYWYQQSLDQGLQFLIQYYNGEERAKGNILERFSAQQFPDLHSELNLSSLELGDSALYFCASSVWDNEQFFGPGTRLTVL.

The CDR3 DNA reads TGTGCCAGCAGCTTCAGGGAAGTACACTATGGCTACACCTTC. Amino acid sequence: CASSFREVHYGYTF. The chain combines TRBV13 with TRBJ1-2; weak D call: TRBD1 (5 bases). With 3 bases removed from V and 3 bases from J, the gap between germline ends came to 11 bases. The CDR3 consists of 14 residues. The germline CDR1 and CDR2 sequences are PRHDT and FYEKMQ (reference sequence).

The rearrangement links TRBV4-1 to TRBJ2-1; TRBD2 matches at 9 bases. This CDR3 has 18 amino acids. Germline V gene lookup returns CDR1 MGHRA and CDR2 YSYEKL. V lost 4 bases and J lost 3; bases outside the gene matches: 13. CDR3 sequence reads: CASSPGAAGGRSYNEQFF. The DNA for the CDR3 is TGCGCCAGCAGCCCTGGGGCTGCGGGAGGGCGGAGCTACAATGAGCAGTTCTTC.

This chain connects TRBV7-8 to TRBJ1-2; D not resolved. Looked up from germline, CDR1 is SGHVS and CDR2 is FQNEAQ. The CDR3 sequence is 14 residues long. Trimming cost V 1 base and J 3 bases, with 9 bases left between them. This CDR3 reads CASSLGSGDYGYTF. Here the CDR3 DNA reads TGTGCCAGCAGCTTAGGATCAGGAGACTATGGCTACACCTTC.

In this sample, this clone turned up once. The CDR3 sequence is CASSSAEGQSSYNEQFF. CDR3 bases: TGTGCCAGCAGCAGTGCGGAGGGACAAAGTTCCTACAATGAGCAGTTCTTC. V gene TRBV4-2 combines with J gene TRBJ2-1, with D perhaps being TRBD1 or TRBD2 (6 bases each). This CDR3 has 17 residues. Germline CDR1 and CDR2: LGHNA and YNFKEQ. Deletions cut 5 bases from V and 1 base from J, with 18 bases between.

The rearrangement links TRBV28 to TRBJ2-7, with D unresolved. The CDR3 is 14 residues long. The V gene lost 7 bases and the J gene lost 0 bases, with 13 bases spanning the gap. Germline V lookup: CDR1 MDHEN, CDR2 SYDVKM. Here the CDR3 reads CASTLKGFSYEQYF. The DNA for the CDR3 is TGTGCCAGCACCCTAAAGGGCTTCTCCTACGAGCAGTACTTC.

CDR3 nucleotide sequence: TGTGCCTGGAGCTTAGCATCCGGGGCCAACGTCCTGACTTTC. Its protein is CAWSLASGANVLTF. The chain employs TRBV30 and TRBJ2-6, with unresolved D. Trimming took 3 bases from V and 4 from J, leaving 10 bases between them. Germline lookup yields CDR1 GTSNPN and CDR2 SVGIG (reference sequence). This CDR3 has 14 residues.

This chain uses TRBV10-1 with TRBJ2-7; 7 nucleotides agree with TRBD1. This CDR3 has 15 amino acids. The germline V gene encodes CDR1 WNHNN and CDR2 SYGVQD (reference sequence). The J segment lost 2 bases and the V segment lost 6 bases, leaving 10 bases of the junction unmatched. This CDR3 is CASSQDRMRAYEQYF. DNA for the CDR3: TGCGCCAGCAGCCAGGACAGGATGAGAGCCTACGAGCAGTACTTC.

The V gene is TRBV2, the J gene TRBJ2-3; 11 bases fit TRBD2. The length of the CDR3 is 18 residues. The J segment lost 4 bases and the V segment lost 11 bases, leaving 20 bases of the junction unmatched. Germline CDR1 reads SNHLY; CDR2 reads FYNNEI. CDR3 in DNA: TGTGCCCAGCGGGAGCGGTGGAGAACTAGCGGGAGTTCAGATACGCAGTATTTT. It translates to CAQRERWRTSGSSDTQYF. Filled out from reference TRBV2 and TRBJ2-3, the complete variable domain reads EPEVTQTPSHQVTQMGQEVILRCVPISNHLYFYWYRQILGQKVEFLVSFYNNEISEKSEIFDDQFSVERPDGSNFTLKIRSTKLEDSAMYFCAQRERWRTSGSSDTQYFGPGTRLTVL.